These 22 T cell receptor beta chains share one sample of origin, sequenced in a study of metastatic and nonmetastatic thyroid tumors. MiXCR reprocessed the PCR reads for TCRdb. The table has more than 90,000 clones, 10% to 15% seen once. Thyroid surgery was preceded by no treatment in any patient. The sample comprised blood. All receptors derive from a female donor with papillary thyroid cancer or a benign thyroid nodule (not recorded which). Some clones in this sample may be carry-over from other donors' samples.

This clone was recorded many times. In DNA form, the CDR3 reads TGTGCCAGCAGCCGGACGGGAGTACCCCTAGGGCAGTACTTC. As protein: CASSRTGVPLGQYF. The V and J genes are TRBV3-1 and TRBJ2-7; D is perhaps TRBD2 (6 bases). The CDR3 contains 14 residues. Germline CDR1 LGHDT, CDR2 YNNKEL (reference sequence). V was pared by 4 bases and J by 9 bases, with 19 bases between.

This clone was seen many times. The chain has TRBV6-2 or TRBV6-3 and TRBJ2-3, with D tentatively TRBD2 (7 bases). The germline V and J ends were trimmed by 8 bases and 3 bases, with 18 bases remaining between them. The germline CDR1 and CDR2 sequences are MNHEY and SVGEGT. The CDR3 extends over 15 amino acids. The CDR3 nucleotides read TGTGCCAGCCGGGACTTGAAGGGGGGGACAGATACGCAGTATTTT. This encodes CASRDLKGGTDTQYF.

This clone was picked up a small number of times. A much larger clone is a single base away; this may be a read error. The V call is TRBV29-1, the J call TRBJ1-1; 8 nucleotides line up with TRBD1. This CDR3 comprises 14 residues. The germline V gene encodes CDR1 SQVTM and CDR2 ANQGSEA. This CDR3 reads CSVSSRTGITGAFF. CDR3 DNA sequence: TGCAGCGTTAGTTCCCGGACAGGGATCACTGGAGCTTTCTTT.

This clone was seen ten or more times. The chain joins TRBV28 to TRBJ1-1; TRBD1 is a possible D gene (6 bases). The germline V gene has CDR1 MDHEN and CDR2 SYDVKM. V lost 4 bases and J 1 base, leaving 10 bases between the germline ends. This CDR3 contains 14 residues. CDR3 DNA: TGTGCCAGCAGTTCAGGGGCCCGGAACACTGAAGCTTTCTTT. Protein product: CASSSGARNTEAFF. The complete variable domain, with remaining parts taken from reference TRBV28 and TRBJ1-1, reads DVKVTQSSRYLVKRTGEKVFLECVQDMDHENMFWYRQDPGLGLRLIYFSYDVKMKEKGDIPEGYSVSREKKERFSLILESASTNQTSMYLCASSSGARNTEAFFGQGTRLTVV.

The chain couples TRBV20-1 to TRBJ1-1; no clear D gene. V was shortened by 3 bases and J by 7 bases, with 15 bases between the two germline ends. The germline gives CDR1 DFQATT, CDR2 SNEGSKA (reference sequence). CDR3 length: 13 amino acids. CDR3 residues: CSASVQVASEAFF. CDR3 in DNA: TGCAGTGCTAGTGTGCAGGTGGCCAGTGAAGCTTTCTTT.

About this clone itself: This may arise from a read error, as a much more abundant clone is one base away. V and J are TRBV20-1 and TRBJ2-2; 7 bases agree with TRBD1. Germline loops: CDR1 DFQATT, CDR2 SNEGSKA (reference sequence). The CDR3 spans 15 residues. DNA for the CDR3: TGCAGTGCCGTCCCTCTGGGCAGGGGGACCGGGGATCTGTTTTTT. As protein: CSAVPLGRGTGDLFF.

The CDR3 sequence: CASSVGNVQTQYF. The CDR3 region has the DNA TGTGCCAGCAGCGTAGGCAATGTCCAGACCCAGTACTTC. The chain carries TRBV9 and TRBJ2-5; D is ambiguous. Between the trimmed V and J ends, which lost 0 bases and 6 bases, there was a span of 9 bases. In germline, CDR1 is SGDLS, CDR2 YYNGEE. This CDR3 is 13 amino acids long. The whole variable domain, remainder taken from reference TRBV9 and TRBJ2-5, is DSGVTQTPKHLITATGQRVTLRCSPRSGDLSVYWYQQSLDQGLQFLIQYYNGEERAKGNILERFSAQQFPDLHSELNLSSLELGDSALYFCASSVGNVQTQYFGPGTRLLVL.

Regarding this clone: One end of the junction is discordant with germline, which a read error may explain. The chain couples TRBV9 to TRBJ2-4; 9 bases are a match to TRBD1. Germline CDR1 SGDLS, CDR2 YYNGEE. This CDR3 comprises 16 residues. The CDR3 region has the DNA TGTGCCAGCAGCCGCCTGACAGGGGGAGCCAAAAAAATTCAGTACTTC. This encodes CASSRLTGGAKKIQYF.

With regard to this clone: Without the conserved terminal phenylalanine or tryptophan, this CDR3 likely stems from a read error. This same CDR3 is encoded by further DNA sequences in the sample. V usage is TRBV28 and J usage is TRBJ1-1; D may be TRBD1 (5 bases). Germline values: CDR1 MDHEN, CDR2 SYDVKM. The V gene lost 4 bases and the J gene lost 4 bases, with 19 bases spanning the gap. This CDR3 has 16 residues. The CDR3 loop reads CASSSPLGGGSTEAFL. CDR3 nucleotide sequence: TGTGCCAGCAGTTCCCCCCTGGGGGGAGGCAGCACTGAAGCTTTCCTT.

This clone was seen ten or more times. V usage is TRBV19 and J usage is TRBJ1-1; 8 bases agree with TRBD1. The CDR3 is made up of 13 amino acids. J was trimmed by 7 bases and V by 5 bases; bases with no gene match: 6. Germline CDR1 is LNHDA and CDR2 is SQIVND (reference sequence). CDR3 DNA: TGTGCCAGTAGTCTCGACAGGGGAGGTGAAGCTTTCTTT. Its translation is CASSLDRGGEAFF.

Comment on this clone: Just one base apart from a much larger clone, this may be a read error. Other nucleotide sequences in the sample specify the same CDR3. J is TRBJ2-7 and V is TRBV27; 11 bases align to TRBD2. The germline V gene has CDR1 MNHEY and CDR2 SMNVEV (reference sequence). The CDR3 sequence is 14 residues long. J gave up 12 bases and V 3 bases, and 10 bases lay outside the gene matches. The CDR3 DNA reads TGTGCCAGCAGTTTTGGTACTAGCGGGAGCCGCCGGTACTTC. Protein product: CASSFGTSGSRRYF.

This clone was found a few times. A much bigger clone sits one base away, suggesting this may be a read error. The CDR3 region has the DNA TGTGCCAGTAGTGTTGGCGGGTACACGAATACGCAGTATTTT. Translating gives CASSVGGYTNTQYF. V is TRBV19 and J is TRBJ2-3; the D gene is possibly TRBD2 (5 bases). Per the germline V gene, CDR1 is LNHDA and CDR2 is SQIVND (reference sequence). The ends were cut back, 5 bases at V and 7 bases at J, with 16 bases in the middle. The CDR3 has 14 amino acids.

This clone ranks as medium-sized. J is TRBJ2-1 and V is TRBV20-1; no clear D. The CDR3 runs 13 residues. Germline V gene sequence: CDR1 DFQATT, CDR2 SNEGSKA (reference sequence). The V and J ends lost 1 base and 4 bases respectively, with 8 bases between them. CDR3 DNA: TGCAGTGCTAGAGTCGCGGAATACAATGAGCAGTTCTTC. This codes for CSARVAEYNEQFF.

This clone appeared many times. This sequence joins TRBV6-2 or TRBV6-3 and TRBJ1-6, with 8 positions matching TRBD1. Germline V gene sequence: CDR1 MNHEY, CDR2 SVGEGT. The length of the CDR3 is 15 residues. The trim removed 4 bases at V and 8 bases at J, leaving 7 bases unmatched. The CDR3 DNA reads as TGTGCCAGCAGTTTGGCCGACAGGGGTTATTCACCCCTCCACTTT. Translated: CASSLADRGYSPLHF.

This clone was seen at least ten times. J is TRBJ2-3 and V is TRBV20-1; 8 positions agree with TRBD2. This CDR3 spans 16 amino acids. The germline V gene encodes CDR1 DFQATT and CDR2 SNEGSKA (reference sequence). With 0 bases clipped from V and 4 bases from J, the junction kept 9 bases outside the gene matches. The CDR3 is CSARDQAGVRADTQYF. CDR3 DNA: TGCAGTGCTAGAGATCAAGCGGGAGTTAGGGCAGATACGCAGTATTTT.

This clone was counted only a few times. This may stem from a read error, because a much larger clone lies one nucleotide away. The same CDR3 can be traced to other DNA sequences in this sample. DNA of the CDR3: TGCGCCAGCACCAAACTCTCTCCGGGACAGCAGTTCTTC. Translated: CASTKLSPGQQFF. The chain joins TRBV6-2 or TRBV6-3 to TRBJ2-1; tentatively, D is TRBD1 or TRBD2 (5 bases each). The CDR3 is 13 residues long. CDR1 and CDR2 (germline): MNHEY, SVGEGT.

This clone was counted ten times or more. The same CDR3 can be traced to other DNA sequences in this sample. J is TRBJ2-7 and V is TRBV7-6, with 8 bases that match TRBD1. The CDR3 is 15 amino acids. Germline values: CDR1 SGHVS, CDR2 FNYEAQ. V shed 2 bases, J shed 6 bases, and the junction held 9 bases outside the gene matches. CDR3 protein: CASSLPGQGQGEQYF. CDR3 nucleotides: TGTGCCAGCAGCTTACCTGGACAGGGACAAGGCGAGCAGTACTTC. Using reference TRBV7-6 and TRBJ2-7 for the parts outside the CDR3, the full variable domain is GAGVSQSPRYKVTKRGQDVALRCDPISGHVSLYWYRQALGQGPEFLTYFNYEAQQDKSGLPNDRFSAERPEGSISTLTIQRTEQRDSAMYRCASSLPGQGQGEQYFGPGTRLTVT.

The V call is TRBV5-1, the J call TRBJ2-2; D may be TRBD1 (6 bases). CDR1 and CDR2 from the germline V gene are SGHRS and YFSETQ. Between the trimmed V and J ends, which lost 2 bases and 0 bases, there was a span of 11 bases. The CDR3 totals 16 residues. The DNA for the CDR3 is TGCGCCAGCAGCTTACCAGGGACAACGAACACCGGGGAGCTGTTTTTT. It yields the protein CASSLPGTTNTGELFF.

The sample holds many counts of this clone. V and J are TRBV20-1 and TRBJ1-3; unclear D gene. Germline loops: CDR1 DFQATT, CDR2 SNEGSKA (reference sequence). CDR3 size: 13 residues. V was pared by 7 bases and J by 3 bases, with 13 bases between. The CDR3 is CSVVGGDGNTIYF. The CDR3 DNA reads as TGCAGTGTAGTTGGAGGAGATGGAAACACCATATATTTT.

This clone was counted ten times or more. The J gene is TRBJ1-3, the V gene TRBV24-1; TRBD1 is a possible D gene (5 bases). This CDR3 has 15 residues. V lost 4 bases and J 0 bases, leaving 9 bases between the germline ends. Germline V gives CDR1 KGHDR, CDR2 SFDVKD. The CDR3 reads CATSDSDSSGNTIYF. CDR3 DNA: TGTGCCACCAGTGACTCAGACAGCTCTGGAAACACCATATATTTT.

In this sample, this clone turned up many times. This sequence joins TRBV5-1 and TRBJ1-4; 7 bases align to TRBD1. The V gene end was trimmed by 0 bases and the J gene end by 0 bases; junction bases not matched to a gene: 5. The CDR3 spans 17 residues. Germline V gives CDR1 SGHRS, CDR2 YFSETQ. DNA for the CDR3: TGCGCCAGCAGCTTGGGACAGGGCACGGCAACTAATGAAAAACTGTTTTTT. This gives the protein CASSLGQGTATNEKLFF.

This clone was recorded many times. The chain recombines TRBV5-1 with TRBJ2-1; D uncertain. This CDR3 comprises 15 residues. Trimming removed 0 bases from V and 6 bases from J, with 13 bases in between. Germline lookup yields CDR1 SGHRS and CDR2 YFSETQ. The CDR3 loop reads CASSLGQAPVNEQFF. CDR3 DNA: TGCGCCAGCAGCTTGGGGCAAGCACCGGTCAATGAGCAGTTCTTC.